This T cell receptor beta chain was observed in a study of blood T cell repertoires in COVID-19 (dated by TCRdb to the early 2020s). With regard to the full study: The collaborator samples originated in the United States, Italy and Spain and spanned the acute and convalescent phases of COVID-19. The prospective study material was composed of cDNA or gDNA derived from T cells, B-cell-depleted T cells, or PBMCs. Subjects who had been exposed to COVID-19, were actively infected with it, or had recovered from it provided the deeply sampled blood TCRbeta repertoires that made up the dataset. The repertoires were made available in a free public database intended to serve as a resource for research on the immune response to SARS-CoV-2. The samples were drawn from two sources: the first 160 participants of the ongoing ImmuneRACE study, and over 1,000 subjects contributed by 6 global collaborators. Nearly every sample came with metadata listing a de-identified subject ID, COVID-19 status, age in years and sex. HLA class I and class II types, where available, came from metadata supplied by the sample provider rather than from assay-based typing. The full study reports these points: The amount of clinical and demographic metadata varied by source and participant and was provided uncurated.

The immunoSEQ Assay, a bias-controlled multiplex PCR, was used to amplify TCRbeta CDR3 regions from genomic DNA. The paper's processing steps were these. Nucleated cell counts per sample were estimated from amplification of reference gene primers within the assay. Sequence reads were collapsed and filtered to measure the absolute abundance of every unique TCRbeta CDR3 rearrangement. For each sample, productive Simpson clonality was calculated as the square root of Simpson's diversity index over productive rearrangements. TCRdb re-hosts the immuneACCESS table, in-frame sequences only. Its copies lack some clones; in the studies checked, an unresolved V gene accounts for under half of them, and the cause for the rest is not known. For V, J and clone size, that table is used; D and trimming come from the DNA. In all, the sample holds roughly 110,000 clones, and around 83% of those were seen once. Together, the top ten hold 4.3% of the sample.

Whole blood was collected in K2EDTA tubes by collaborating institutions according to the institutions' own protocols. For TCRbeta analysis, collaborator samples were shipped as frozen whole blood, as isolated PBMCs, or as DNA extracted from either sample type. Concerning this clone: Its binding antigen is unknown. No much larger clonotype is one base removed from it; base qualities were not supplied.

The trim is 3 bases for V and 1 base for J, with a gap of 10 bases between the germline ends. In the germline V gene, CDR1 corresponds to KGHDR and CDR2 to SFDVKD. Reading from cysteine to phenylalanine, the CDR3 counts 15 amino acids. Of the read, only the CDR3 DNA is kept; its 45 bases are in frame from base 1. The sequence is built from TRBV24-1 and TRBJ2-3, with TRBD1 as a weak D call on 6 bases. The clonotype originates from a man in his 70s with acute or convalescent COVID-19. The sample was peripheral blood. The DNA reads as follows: TGTGCCACCAGTGATCCGGGACAAGGCACAGATACGCAGTATTTT. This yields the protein CATSDPGQGTDTQYF.